This T cell receptor (beta chain) was sequenced for a study of OX40 agonist ivuxolimab in advanced cancers. Sequencing used immunoSEQ multiplex PCR; TCRdb keeps in-frame clones, though not all of them. In the table there are 20,000 or so clones, around three quarters of which are singletons. Losses at the gene ends were 6 bases for V and 6 bases for J; bases not matched to a gene: 3. The CDR3 length is 13 residues. Germline loops: CDR1 MNHEY, CDR2 SMNVEV (reference sequence). Overall study results and limits: Researchers report that CD8+ T cells had, on average, more expanded clones than CD4+. The investigators did not determine what antigen specificity the expanded peripheral T cells had.

This clone was counted once. What it recognizes is unknown. The clonotype originates from an adult with an advanced solid tumor such as melanoma, head and neck, liver or kidney cancer. The input for sequencing was CD4+ or CD8+ T cells sorted from blood, taken in a trial of the OX40 agonist ivuxolimab. This sequence joins TRBV27 and TRBJ1-5; TRBD1 matches 9 bases. The CDR3 bases are TGTGCCAGCAGCCGACAGGGGGTTCAGCCCCAGCATTTT. Translation gives CASSRQGVQPQHF.